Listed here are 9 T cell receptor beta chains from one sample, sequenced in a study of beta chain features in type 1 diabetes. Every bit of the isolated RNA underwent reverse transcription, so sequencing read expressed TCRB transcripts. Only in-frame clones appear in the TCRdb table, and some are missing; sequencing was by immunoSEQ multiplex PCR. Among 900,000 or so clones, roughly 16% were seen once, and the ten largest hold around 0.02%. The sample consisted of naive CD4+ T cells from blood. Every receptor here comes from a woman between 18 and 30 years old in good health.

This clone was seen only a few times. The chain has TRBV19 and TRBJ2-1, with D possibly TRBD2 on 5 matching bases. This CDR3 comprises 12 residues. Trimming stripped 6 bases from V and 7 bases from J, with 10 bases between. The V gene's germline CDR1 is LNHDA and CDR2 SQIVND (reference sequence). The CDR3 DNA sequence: TGTGCCAGTAGCCCCGGGGTGAATGAGCAGTTCTTC. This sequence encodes CASSPGVNEQFF. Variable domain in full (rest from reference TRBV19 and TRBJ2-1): DGGITQSPKYLFRKEGQNVTLSCEQNLNHDAMYWYRQDPGQGLRLIYYSQIVNDFQKGDIAEGYSVSREKKESFPLTVTSAQKNPTAFYLCASSPGVNEQFFGPGTRLTVL.

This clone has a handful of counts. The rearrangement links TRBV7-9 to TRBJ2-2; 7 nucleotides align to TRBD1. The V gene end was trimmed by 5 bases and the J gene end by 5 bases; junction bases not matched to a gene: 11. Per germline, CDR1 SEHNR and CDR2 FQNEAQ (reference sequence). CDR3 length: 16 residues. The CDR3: CASSLRQGPRTGELFF. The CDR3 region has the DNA TGTGCCAGCAGCCTAAGACAGGGTCCGCGGACCGGGGAGCTGTTTTTT.

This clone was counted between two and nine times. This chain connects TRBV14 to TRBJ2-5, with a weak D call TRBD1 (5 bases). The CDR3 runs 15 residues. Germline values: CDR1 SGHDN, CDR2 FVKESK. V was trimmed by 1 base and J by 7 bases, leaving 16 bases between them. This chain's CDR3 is CASSQGSSGAGTQYF. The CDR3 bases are TGTGCCAGCAGCCAAGGATCTTCTGGGGCCGGGACCCAGTACTTC.

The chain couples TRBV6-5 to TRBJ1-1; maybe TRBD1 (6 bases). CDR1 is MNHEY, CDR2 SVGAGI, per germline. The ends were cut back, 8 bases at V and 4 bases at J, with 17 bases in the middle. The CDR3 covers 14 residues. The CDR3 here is CASSRGTPATEAFF. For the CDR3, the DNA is TGTGCCAGCTCAAGAGGGACACCAGCCACTGAAGCTTTCTTT.

The CDR3 loop reads CASSYSVGIYEQYF. The CDR3 coding sequence is TGTGCCAGCAGTTACTCGGTCGGTATCTACGAGCAGTACTTC. The V gene is TRBV6-5, the J gene TRBJ2-7; no reliable D call. Germline V gene lookup returns CDR1 MNHEY and CDR2 SVGAGI. V lost 0 bases to trimming and J lost 3 bases, with 9 bases between them. The CDR3 has 14 residues.

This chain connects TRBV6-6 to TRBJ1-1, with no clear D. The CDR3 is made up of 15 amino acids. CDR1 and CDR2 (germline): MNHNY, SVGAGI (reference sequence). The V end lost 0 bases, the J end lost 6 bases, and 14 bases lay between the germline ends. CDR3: CASSYSTNKGPEAFF. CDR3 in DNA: TGTGCCAGCAGTTACTCCACAAATAAGGGCCCTGAAGCTTTCTTT.

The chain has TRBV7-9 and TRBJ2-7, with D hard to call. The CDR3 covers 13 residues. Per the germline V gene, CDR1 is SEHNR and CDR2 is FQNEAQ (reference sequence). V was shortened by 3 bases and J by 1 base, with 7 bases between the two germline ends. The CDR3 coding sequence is TGTGCCAGCAGCTTGCAGGCTTCCTACGAGCAGTACTTC. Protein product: CASSLQASYEQYF.

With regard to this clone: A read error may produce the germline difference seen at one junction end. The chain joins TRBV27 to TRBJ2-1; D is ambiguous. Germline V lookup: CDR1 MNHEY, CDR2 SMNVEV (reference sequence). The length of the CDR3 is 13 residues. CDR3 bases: TGTGTCAGCAGTCCGACCTGGGTGAATGAGCAGTTCTTC. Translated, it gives CVSSPTWVNEQFF.

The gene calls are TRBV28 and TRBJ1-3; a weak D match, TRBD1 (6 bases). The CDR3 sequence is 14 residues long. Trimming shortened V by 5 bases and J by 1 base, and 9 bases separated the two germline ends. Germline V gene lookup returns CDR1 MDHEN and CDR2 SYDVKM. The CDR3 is CASSDTGSGNTIYF. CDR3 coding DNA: TGTGCCAGCAGTGACACAGGGTCTGGAAACACCATATATTTT.